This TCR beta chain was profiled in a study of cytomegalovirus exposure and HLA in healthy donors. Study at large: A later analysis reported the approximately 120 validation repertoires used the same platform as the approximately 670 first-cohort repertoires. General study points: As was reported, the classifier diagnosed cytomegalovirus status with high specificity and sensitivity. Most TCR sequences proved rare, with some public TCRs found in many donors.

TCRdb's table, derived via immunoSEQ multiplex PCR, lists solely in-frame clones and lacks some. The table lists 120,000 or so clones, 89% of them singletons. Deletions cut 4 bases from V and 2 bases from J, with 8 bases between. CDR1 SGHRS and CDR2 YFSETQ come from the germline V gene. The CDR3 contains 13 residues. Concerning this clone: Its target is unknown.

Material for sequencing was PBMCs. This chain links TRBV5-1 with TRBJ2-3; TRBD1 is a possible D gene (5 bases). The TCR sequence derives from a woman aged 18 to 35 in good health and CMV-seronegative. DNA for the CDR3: TGCGCCAGCAGCGAACAGGTCACAGATACGCAGTATTTT. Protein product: CASSEQVTDTQYF. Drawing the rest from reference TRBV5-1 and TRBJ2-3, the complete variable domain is KAGVTQTPRYLIKTRGQQVTLSCSPISGHRSVSWYQQTPGQGLQFLFEYFSETQRNKGNFPGRFSGRQFSNSRSEMNVSTLELGDSALYLCASSEQVTDTQYFGPGTRLTVL.